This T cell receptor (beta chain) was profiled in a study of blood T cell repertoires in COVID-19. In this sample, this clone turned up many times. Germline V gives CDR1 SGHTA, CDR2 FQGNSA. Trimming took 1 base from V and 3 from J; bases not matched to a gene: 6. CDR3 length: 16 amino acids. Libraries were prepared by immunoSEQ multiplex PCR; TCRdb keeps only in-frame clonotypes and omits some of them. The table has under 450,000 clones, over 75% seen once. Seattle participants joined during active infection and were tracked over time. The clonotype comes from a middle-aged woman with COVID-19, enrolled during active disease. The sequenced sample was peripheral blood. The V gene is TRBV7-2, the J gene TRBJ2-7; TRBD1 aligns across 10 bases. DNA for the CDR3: TGTGCCAGCAGCTTAGTTCCGGGACAGGGGCTCTACGAGCAGTACTTC. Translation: CASSLVPGQGLYEQYF.